This is a list of T cell receptor beta chains from one sample in a study of control samples from healthy donors and cancer patients. Profiled with immunoSEQ multiplex PCR; TCRdb holds only in-frame clones, not every one. The data show tens of thousands of clones, about nine tenths seen once. Material for sequencing was blood. The receptor set was obtained from a man aged 25-40 years in good health. Each CDR3 is given with its conserved first and last residue. A D gene is named only where the DNA matches it firmly. The size of a clone is reported for some rows only, either as once, few or many, or as a class for expanded clones.

v_call	j_call	d_call	cdr3_length	clone_size	cdr3_nt	cdr3_aa
TRBV7-9	TRBJ1-5	TRBD1	16	-	TGTGCCAGCAGCTTAGCGGACAGGGATAGCAATCAGCCCCAGCATTTT	CASSLADRDSNQPQHF
TRBV19	TRBJ1-1	-	14	-	TGTGCCAGTAGTATAGAGACAGGGAACACTGAAGCTTTCTTT	CASSIETGNTEAFF
TRBV30	TRBJ1-2	-	11	-	TGTGCCTGGAGTGTACACTATGGCTACACCTTC	CAWSVHYGYTF
TRBV28	TRBJ1-6	-	14	-	TGTGCCAGCACCTGGGGATCCTATAATTCACCCCTCCACTTT	CASTWGSYNSPLHF
TRBV5-8	TRBJ1-3	-	16	-	TGTGCCAGCAGCTTGTCCCCAGGGTCTTATGGAAACACCATATATTTT	CASSLSPGSYGNTIYF
TRBV28	TRBJ1-2	-	13	-	TGTGCCAGTAGCTCCGGGACGGACTATGGCTACACCTTC	CASSSGTDYGYTF
TRBV5-6	TRBJ1-4	-	14	-	TGTGCCAGCAGCTTCAGTCAGGCTAATGAAAAACTGTTTTTT	CASSFSQANEKLFF
TRBV5-1	TRBJ2-7	-	14	-	TGCGCCAGCAGCTTATATAGTGGGGAAGGAGAGCAGTACTTC	CASSLYSGEGEQYF
TRBV7-9	TRBJ2-1	TRBD2	15	-	TGTGCCAGCAGCCCGCCCGGGACTAGCTATAATGAGCAGTTCTTC	CASSPPGTSYNEQFF
TRBV29-1	TRBJ1-2	TRBD1	15	once	TGCAGCGTTTCTTCGACAGGGATGATGGGAAATGGCTACACCTTC	CSVSSTGMMGNGYTF
TRBV19	TRBJ1-5	-	16	-	TGTGCCAGTAGTATAGATCGAGGGGGTAGCAATCAGCCCCAGCATTTT	CASSIDRGGSNQPQHF
TRBV5-1	TRBJ1-5	-	15	few	TGCGCCAGCAGCCCCGGATGGGCAAGCAATCAGCCCCAGCATTTT	CASSPGWASNQPQHF
TRBV27	TRBJ2-7	-	11	-	TGTGCCAGCAGTTCCTCCTACGAGCAGTACTTC	CASSSSYEQYF
TRBV30	TRBJ2-4	-	15	once	TGTGCCTGGAGTGCCTTGGACCTAGCCAAAAACATTCAGTACTTC	CAWSALDLAKNIQYF
TRBV3-1/TRBV3-2	TRBJ2-6	-	19	-	TGTGCCAGCAGCCAAGAGTTAGGGGGGGCGTACTCTGGGGCCAACGTCCTGACTTTC	CASSQELGGAYSGANVLTF
TRBV7-2	TRBJ2-5	-	14	-	TGTGCCAGCAGCTTAGCCAGATTTGAAGAGACCCAGTACTTC	CASSLARFEETQYF
TRBV7-2	TRBJ1-1	-	13	-	TGTGCCAGCAGCTTAGCGAAACGCACTGAAGCTTTCTTT	CASSLAKRTEAFF
TRBV7-2	TRBJ1-6	-	14	-	TGTGCCAGCAGCTTCTCAGGGATGAATTCACCCCTCCACTTT	CASSFSGMNSPLHF
TRBV24-1	TRBJ1-6	-	13	once	TGTGCCACCAGCACCGGGGAGAATTCACCCCTCCACTTT	CATSTGENSPLHF
TRBV7-9	TRBJ1-1	-	15	-	TGTGCCAGCAGCTGGGGGGGGAGCTCCGAGGGTGAAGCTTTCTTT	CASSWGGSSEGEAFF
TRBV5-1	TRBJ1-5	-	14	-	TGCGCCAGCAGCCCCGAATCCGGGCGTTCAGTCCAGCATTTT	CASSPESGRSVQHF
TRBV19	TRBJ1-1	-	12	few	TGTGCCAGTAAAGATAGGGGTTGGGAAGCTTTCTTT	CASKDRGWEAFF
TRBV12-1	TRBJ2-5	-	16	-	TGTGCCAGCAGCTTTCGGACTAGCGGGAACTGCGGGACCCAGTACTTC	CASSFRTSGNCGTQYF
TRBV3-1/TRBV3-2	TRBJ2-2	TRBD2	16	-	TGTGCCAGCACGCCACCCGGGACTATGAACACCGGGGAGCTGTTTTTT	CASTPPGTMNTGELFF
TRBV6-5	TRBJ2-1	TRBD2	15	-	TGTGCCAGCAGTAAGGCTTCCGGGACTAGCGTTGAGCAGTTCTTC	CASSKASGTSVEQFF